This TCR beta chain is from a study of blood T cell repertoires in COVID-19. Assay: immunoSEQ multiplex PCR; the TCRdb copy retains only in-frame clones and omits some. The data hold around 19,000 clones, with approximately 87% observed a single time. Trimming took 4 bases from V and 1 from J; bases not matched to a gene: 5. CDR1 is SGDLS, CDR2 YYNGEE, per germline. This CDR3 region has 16 residues. V and J are TRBV9 and TRBJ2-1; 10 bases are a match to TRBD2. The TCR sequence derives from a human donor in a cohort sampled during active COVID-19. Material: peripheral blood. The CDR3 reads CASSLRTSGSYNEQFF. CDR3 bases: TGTGCCAGCAGCCTGAGGACTAGCGGTTCCTACAATGAGCAGTTCTTC.